This is a list of T cell receptor beta chains from one sample in a study of CD8+ T cells in alopecia areata. Method: immunoSEQ multiplex PCR; TCRdb's copy keeps in-frame clones and lacks some. The table has roughly 200,000 clones, about 60% seen once. The specimen was CD8+ T cells sorted from blood, collected at week 24, from a patient treated with tofacitinib. The receptors come from a human donor with alopecia areata. The CDR3 runs from the conserved cysteine through the conserved F or W. A D gene is named only where the DNA matches it firmly. Expanded clones get a size class; other rows say once, few or many, or leave the size out.

V gene	clone size	J gene	D gene	CDR3 DNA	CDR3 protein
TRBV29-1	-	TRBJ1-3	-	TGCAGCTTACCCCTCTCTGGAAACACCATATATTTT	CSLPLSGNTIYF
TRBV10-3	-	TRBJ2-7	TRBD1	TGTGCCAGTGAGGACAGGGGTTCCTACGAGCAGTACTTC	CASEDRGSYEQYF
TRBV11-1	-	TRBJ2-1	TRBD2	TGTGCCAGCAGCTTACTAGCGGGGGTGTACAATGAGCAGTTCTTC	CASSLLAGVYNEQFF
TRBV25-1	-	TRBJ1-2	-	TGTGCCAGCAGTGGCAGGGGAGCTAACTATGGCTACACCTTC	CASSGRGANYGYTF
TRBV13	-	TRBJ2-7	-	TGTGCCAGCAGCTTAGGTAGTTACTACGAGCAGTACTTC	CASSLGSYYEQYF
TRBV14	few	TRBJ2-1	-	TGTGCCAGCAGCCAAGGTTCAGGGATAAAATGGGAGCAGTTCTTC	CASSQGSGIKWEQFF
TRBV9	-	TRBJ2-3	TRBD2	TGTGCCAGCAGCGTAGGTAGCGGGGGCAGCACAGATACGCAGTATTTT	CASSVGSGGSTDTQYF
TRBV9	-	TRBJ2-2	-	TGTGCCAGCAGCGTAGTTGACCGGAAACACACCGGGGAGCTGTTTTTT	CASSVVDRKHTGELFF
TRBV15	-	TRBJ2-7	TRBD1	TGTGCCACCAGCAGACAGACAGGGGGGCACGAGCAGTACTTC	CATSRQTGGHEQYF
TRBV5-1	-	TRBJ2-7	-	TGCGCCAGCAGCCTAATCGGACCGATAGTCGCCTACGAGCAGTACTTC	CASSLIGPIVAYEQYF
TRBV9	once	TRBJ1-2	TRBD1	TGTGCCAGCAGCCACGGGACAGGGGCGGGTGGCTACACCTTC	CASSHGTGAGGYTF
TRBV7-9	-	TRBJ2-3	-	TGTGCCAGCAGCGTTAATACGCAGTATTTT	CASSVNTQYF
TRBV2	-	TRBJ2-3	TRBD1	TGTGCCAGCAGAGCGGGACAGGGGCTCACAGATACGCAGTATTTT	CASRAGQGLTDTQYF
TRBV2	few	TRBJ1-1	-	TGTGCCAGCAGTGAGAGGGTTGGGACTGAAGCTTTCTTT	CASSERVGTEAFF
TRBV5-1	-	TRBJ1-1	-	TGCGCCAGCAGCTTGTCGGCTACTGAAGCTTTCTTT	CASSLSATEAFF
TRBV5-8	-	TRBJ2-7	-	TGTGCCAGCAGCTTGGTAGCCAGCTCCTACGAGCAGTACTTC	CASSLVASSYEQYF
TRBV2	-	TRBJ2-7	-	TGTGCCAGCAGTCTCGGTTCACTCGAGCAGTACTTC	CASSLGSLEQYF
TRBV27	-	TRBJ1-5	-	TGTGCCAGCAGTTTACGACAGGCTTCCAATCAGCCCCAGCATTTT	CASSLRQASNQPQHF
TRBV10-3	-	TRBJ2-3	-	TGTGCCATCAGTGGACCCTATACGCAGTATTTT	CAISGPYTQYF
TRBV29-1	-	TRBJ2-7	-	TGCAGCGTTGCCAGGCCGAGCTCCTACGAGCAGTACTTC	CSVARPSSYEQYF
TRBV15	-	TRBJ2-7	-	TGTGCCACCAGCAGCACTACCACCTACGAGCAGTACTTC	CATSSTTTYEQYF
TRBV29-1	-	TRBJ2-1	TRBD2	TGCAGCGTACCCGACCCGGGACTAGCGGGGACCAATGAGCAGTTCTTC	CSVPDPGLAGTNEQFF
TRBV5-1	-	TRBJ2-1	TRBD1	TGCGCCAGCACCTGGACCGGGACAGTGATTAACAATGAGCAGTTCTTC	CASTWTGTVINNEQFF
TRBV5-6	-	TRBJ2-7	-	TGTGCCAGCAGCTTGAAGCGGACACGCTTCTACGAGCAGTACTTC	CASSLKRTRFYEQYF
TRBV5-1	few	TRBJ2-3	-	TGCGCCAGCAGCCCTAGGGAGGGGGCCTTCACAGATACGCAGTATTTT	CASSPREGAFTDTQYF
TRBV14	few	TRBJ2-7	TRBD2	TGTGCCAGCAGACCGACTAGCTTCCACGAGCAGTACTTC	CASRPTSFHEQYF
TRBV6-5	-	TRBJ2-7	-	TGTGCCAGCAGTTCCCACGGGACGAAGGAGCAGTACTTC	CASSSHGTKEQYF
TRBV30	few	TRBJ2-1	-	TGTGCCTGGAGGATGGGCTATGAGCAGTTCTTC	CAWRMGYEQFF
TRBV6-1	few	TRBJ1-2	-	TGTGCCAGCAGTGAAGCCTATGGCTACACCTTC	CASSEAYGYTF